Following are 21 T cell receptor beta chains from one sample sequenced in a study of T-cell reconstitution after alpha-beta-depleted transplantation in children. This sample's TCRbeta library carried unique molecular identifier barcodes. Using its own MiXCR run on the PCR reads, TCRdb lists one record per CDR3 protein. The sample consists of more than 150,000 distinct CDR3 sequences, more than 12% of them appearing once. Source: PBMCs from the stem cell graft donor, taken from the stem cell graft. Source of these receptors: a human donor who donated a stem cell graft to a child with acute lymphoblastic leukemia.

This clonotype showed up many times. V usage is TRBV5-1 and J usage is TRBJ2-3; no clear D gene. Trimming took off 0 bases at V and 3 bases at J, with 8 bases between the two ends. Germline V gives CDR1 SGHRS, CDR2 YFSETQ. The CDR3 is made up of 14 amino acids. This CDR3 is CASSLEAGTDTQYF. The CDR3 coding sequence is TGCGCCAGCAGCTTGGAGGCCGGGACAGATACGCAGTATTTT.

The gene calls are TRBV5-1 and TRBJ1-1, with D uncertain. This CDR3 has 12 residues. CDR1 is SGHRS and CDR2 is YFSETQ in the germline V gene. V lost 2 bases to trimming and J lost 7 bases, with 9 bases between them. The CDR3 DNA reads TGCGCCAGCAGCTTTGGTGGAGGTGAAGCTTTCTTT. Protein product: CASSFGGGEAFF.

This clonotype was detected ten times or more. The chain carries TRBV20-1 and TRBJ1-5; a weak D match, TRBD1 (5 bases). The CDR3 has 12 residues. The V and J ends lost 3 bases and 8 bases respectively, with 11 bases between them. In germline, CDR1 is DFQATT, CDR2 SNEGSKA (reference sequence). The CDR3 reads CSARGGTEPQHF. CDR3 in DNA: TGCAGTGCTAGGGGCGGGACGGAGCCCCAGCATTTT.

This clonotype has a count of ten or more. The chain combines TRBV7-2 with TRBJ2-3; 8 bases line up with TRBD2. The CDR3 runs 13 residues. The V gene's germline CDR1 is SGHTA and CDR2 FQGNSA. The V segment lost 3 bases and the J segment 4 bases; nucleotides outside the gene matches: 0. The CDR3 DNA reads as TGTGCCAGCAGCTTTAGCGGGGCAGATACGCAGTATTTT. Encoded protein: CASSFSGADTQYF.

This chain links TRBV4-1 with TRBJ2-2; TRBD1 might be the D (6 bases). The CDR3 has 19 residues. V was shortened by 0 bases and J by 3 bases, with 20 bases between the two germline ends. CDR1 and CDR2 (germline): MGHRA, YSYEKL. CDR3 sequence reads: CASSQDAGRGRQHTGELFF. CDR3 bases: TGCGCCAGCAGCCAAGATGCAGGCAGGGGTAGGCAACACACCGGGGAGCTGTTTTTT.

This clonotype was seen ten or more times. The chain employs TRBV5-6 and TRBJ2-1; 8 nucleotides line up with TRBD2. This CDR3 spans 15 amino acids. Germline trimming cut 4 bases from V and 3 bases from J; bases unmatched to any gene: 6. Germline-derived CDR1 and CDR2 are SGHDT and YYEEEE. The CDR3 sequence: CASSPGLGGYNEQFF. CDR3 DNA sequence: TGTGCCAGCAGCCCGGGACTAGGGGGCTACAATGAGCAGTTCTTC.

This clonotype was detected many times. This sequence joins TRBV5-1 and TRBJ2-5; the D gene is possibly TRBD2 (6 bases). Trimming took off 2 bases at V and 5 bases at J, with 13 bases between the two ends. The CDR3 covers 14 residues. Germline lookup yields CDR1 SGHRS and CDR2 YFSETQ. CDR3 protein: CASSFSAAGETQYF. CDR3 coding DNA: TGCGCCAGCAGCTTTAGCGCTGCGGGGGAGACCCAGTACTTC.

This clonotype was seen more than once but under ten times. This chain links TRBV30 with TRBJ2-1, with D unresolved. There are 14 residues in the CDR3. V dropped 7 bases and J dropped 0 bases, with 13 bases sitting between them. CDR1 and CDR2 from the germline V gene are GTSNPN and SVGIG (reference sequence). The CDR3 DNA follows: TGTGCCTTAGGACCGAGAAGCTCCTACAATGAGCAGTTCTTC. Translating gives CALGPRSSYNEQFF.

This chain connects TRBV2 to TRBJ1-2, with TRBD1 identical over 8 bases. The ends lost 3 bases at V and 0 bases at J; junction bases unmatched: 18. This CDR3 comprises 20 residues. Germline lookup yields CDR1 SNHLY and CDR2 FYNNEI. The CDR3, as DNA: TGTGCCAGCAGTGATCTTCAGGGACAGGTCGGTGGCCCAGCTAACTATGGCTACACCTTC. Protein: CASSDLQGQVGGPANYGYTF.

This rearrangement joins TRBV6-2 or TRBV6-3 to TRBJ1-5, with TRBD1 matching over 10 bases. The V segment lost 7 bases and the J segment 2 bases; nucleotides outside the gene matches: 14. The CDR3 is made up of 18 amino acids. Looked up from germline, CDR1 is MNHEY and CDR2 is SVGEGT. CDR3 sequence: CASTDRTGGPLGNQPQHF. CDR3 DNA: TGTGCCAGCACCGACCGGACAGGGGGGCCTTTGGGCAATCAGCCCCAGCATTTT.

This clonotype was seen repeatedly, ten times or more. The chain uses TRBV7-8 and TRBJ2-3; 12 bases agree with TRBD2. After removal of 5 bases from V and 5 bases from J, the junction contained 8 bases not matched to a gene. This CDR3 is 16 amino acids long. Germline V gives CDR1 SGHVS, CDR2 FQNEAQ. The CDR3 region has the DNA TGTGCCAGCAGCCCTTCTAGCGGGAGGGCGGGAGATACGCAGTATTTT. Its translation is CASSPSSGRAGDTQYF.

This clonotype was seen repeatedly, ten times or more. The J gene is TRBJ2-4, the V gene TRBV7-9, with D hard to call. CDR3 size: 14 residues. Trimming removed 4 bases from V and 3 bases from J, with 10 bases in between. CDR1 is SEHNR and CDR2 is FQNEAQ in the germline V gene (reference sequence). In nucleotides, the CDR3 is TGTGCCAGCAGCTCGTCTCTTGGCAAAAACATTCAGTACTTC. Protein sequence: CASSSSLGKNIQYF.

Remarks on this clonotype: The junction and the germline gene differ at one end; a read error may be behind it. The gene calls are TRBV25-1 and TRBJ2-1, with TRBD2 identical over 7 bases. CDR1 and CDR2 (germline): MGHDK, SYGVNS. This CDR3 is 15 amino acids long. The CDR3 protein is CASSARPSGYNERFF. As DNA, the CDR3 is TGTGCCAGCAGTGCAAGGCCTAGCGGTTACAATGAGCGGTTCTTC.

The table lists this clonotype with many counts. This rearrangement joins TRBV5-1 to TRBJ2-5, with TRBD1 matching 7 bases. Germline CDR1 and CDR2: SGHRS and YFSETQ. This CDR3 is 14 amino acids long. Unmatched junction bases numbered 6, after V lost 5 bases and J lost 2 bases. The CDR3 spells CASREGGVQETQYF. The CDR3 coding sequence is TGCGCCAGCAGGGAAGGGGGCGTACAAGAGACCCAGTACTTC.

The table lists this clonotype with many counts. The chain is built from TRBV15 and TRBJ2-3, with 8 bases fitting TRBD2. CDR1 is LNHNV and CDR2 is YYDKDF in the germline V gene (reference sequence). V lost 5 bases to trimming and J lost 5 bases; unmatched junction nucleotides: 9. This CDR3 is built from 15 residues. The CDR3 DNA follows: TGTGCCACCAGCCGAAGGGGGACTAGAGAAGATACGCAGTATTTT. Its translation: CATSRRGTREDTQYF. Combining the CDR3 with reference TRBV15 and TRBJ2-3 gives the whole variable domain DAMVIQNPRYQVTQFGKPVTLSCSQTLNHNVMYWYQQKSSQAPKLLFHYYDKDFNNEADTPDNFQSRRPNTSFCFLDIRSPGLGDTAMYLCATSRRGTREDTQYFGPGTRLTVL.

This clonotype appeared many times. The chain carries TRBV10-3 and TRBJ2-7; 7 bases are shared with TRBD1. The CDR3 length is 12 residues. With 10 bases clipped from V and 2 bases from J, the junction kept 5 bases outside the gene matches. Germline V gene sequence: CDR1 ENHRY, CDR2 SYGVKD. The CDR3 spells CATEGQAYEQYF. The CDR3 nucleotides read TGTGCCACCGAAGGACAGGCCTACGAGCAGTACTTC.

This clonotype was recorded at least ten times. This rearrangement joins TRBV5-1 to TRBJ2-1; 7 bases align to TRBD2. V was clipped by 0 bases and J by 4 bases; unmatched bases: 7. This CDR3 is 16 amino acids long. From germline, CDR1 is SGHRS and CDR2 YFSETQ. The CDR3 reads CASSLEVGREYNEQFF. CDR3 DNA sequence: TGCGCCAGCAGCTTGGAAGTCGGGCGGGAGTACAATGAGCAGTTCTTC.

As for this clonotype: This clone may be a read error of a much larger clone one base away. Here the CDR3 omits its conserved ending phenylalanine or tryptophan, so a read error is the likely source. For the CDR3, the DNA is TGTGCCAGCAGCTTGGTATTCGGCGGGGGCGGGGAGACCCAGTACTTG. This encodes CASSLVFGGGGETQYL. The chain is built from TRBV5-6 and TRBJ2-5; maybe TRBD2 (7 bases). Trimming removed 0 bases at V and 5 bases at J, with 17 bases between. CDR1 and CDR2 (germline): SGHDT, YYEEEE. This CDR3 spans 16 amino acids.

At least ten counts were recorded for this clonotype. The rearrangement links TRBV6-5 to TRBJ1-2; 9 nucleotides agree with TRBD1. Germline V gene lookup returns CDR1 MNHEY and CDR2 SVGAGI. Germline trimming cut 6 bases from V and 4 bases from J; bases unmatched to any gene: 12. This CDR3 contains 16 residues. The CDR3 DNA follows: TGTGCCAGCAGCCTAGTCCCGGGACAGGGATTCTATGGCTACACCTTC. Protein product: CASSLVPGQGFYGYTF.

This clonotype was detected many times. The chain carries TRBV11-3 and TRBJ2-1, with D possibly called TRBD1 or TRBD2 (5 bases each). V was clipped by 5 bases and J by 13 bases, with 18 bases between them. In germline, CDR1 is SGHNT, CDR2 YENEEA. CDR3 length: 13 residues. As DNA, the CDR3 is TGTGCCAGCAGCCGCCTTAAAACCGGGGCCCAGTTCTTC. Translating gives CASSRLKTGAQFF. Looking up the rest from reference TRBV11-3 and TRBJ2-1 gives the full variable domain: EAGVVQSPRYKIIEKKQPVAFWCNPISGHNTLYWYLQNLGQGPELLIRYENEEAVDDSQLPKDRFSAERLKGVDSTLKIQPAELGDSAVYLCASSRLKTGAQFFGPGTRLTVL.

This clonotype was counted at least ten times. This chain links TRBV5-1 with TRBJ2-7; 7 nucleotides align to TRBD2. The CDR3 has 13 amino acids. Germline V lookup: CDR1 SGHRS, CDR2 YFSETQ. With V trimmed by 7 bases and J by 0 bases, 4 bases remained unmatched. The CDR3 region is CASAPSGSYEQYF. For the CDR3, the DNA is TGCGCCAGCGCTCCTAGCGGCTCCTACGAGCAGTACTTC.